A selection of T cell receptor beta chains follows, all from one sample in a study of Ad26.COV2.S vaccination and SARS-CoV-2 variants. The repertoire was sequenced with immunoSEQ multiplex PCR; TCRdb's copy has only in-frame clones and lacks some. Of a few hundred thousand clones listed, roughly 85% are singletons. The sample here was peripheral blood, taken in a trial of Ad26.COV2.S vaccine versus placebo. The source is a person between 18 and 59 years old who received the Ad26.COV2.S COVID-19 vaccine or a placebo. The CDR3 runs from the conserved cysteine through the conserved F or W. A D gene is named only where the DNA matches it firmly.

TRBV6-5	15	.	CASSKDRGYKNIQYF
TRBV7-2	11	.	CASSLAFLGVF
TRBV27	18	.	CASSLRGVSLGTNSPLHF
TRBV19	13	TRBD2	CASSWGGYNEQFF
TRBV13	14	TRBD2	CASSLTSGRDEQYF
TRBV12-3/TRBV12-4	13	.	CASSLGPRNEQFF
TRBV11-2	16	.	CASSRNGGSLVNEQFF
TRBV15	14	.	CATSRDPQGGGYTF
TRBV27	17	TRBD2	CASSRPGAGGNTGELFF
TRBV5-1	14	.	CASSLGSNTGELFF
TRBV12-3/TRBV12-4	13	.	CASSLANPPGAFF
TRBV11-3	11	.	CASGRDTEAFF
TRBV5-1	18	.	CASSLGPVGARTSGELFF
TRBV15	14	.	CATSRGSLAGTQYF
TRBV7-9	13	.	CASSLAGTPGYTF
TRBV11-2	16	.	CASSLGPGSSGNTIYF
TRBV5-4	14	.	CASSLAQAGGTQYF
TRBV18	14	.	CASSPKVGKAEAFF
TRBV6-1	17	.	CASSDPRGLLSPYEQYF
TRBV15	12	.	CATSKFRETQYF
TRBV5-1	10	.	CASSLGTQYF
TRBV19	13	.	CASRVGLWNEQFF
TRBV4-3	13	.	CASSQDQADTQYF
TRBV5-6	12	.	CASSSPYDEQFF
TRBV13	15	.	CASSLGVGGNQPQHF
TRBV19	13	.	CASTNVPNYGYTF
TRBV19	14	.	CASRTGSSGNTIYF
TRBV30	11	.	CAWTTSRGYTF
TRBV10-2	15	.	CASSGTVYSNQPQHF
TRBV19	13	.	CASSMGPGYEQYF
TRBV10-1	13	.	CASSEYADYGYTF
TRBV3-1/TRBV3-2	15	.	CASSQLGSYNSPLHF
TRBV19	15	.	CASSIVGLTGGKLFF
TRBV7-2	14	TRBD1	CASSPGTGLSEQYF
TRBV12-3/TRBV12-4	13	.	CASSPQLGTEAFF
TRBV5-1	14	.	CASSLGDPRDGYTF
TRBV14	15	TRBD2	CASSPTSHLTDTQYF
TRBV5-1	15	.	CASSLGLSHTETQYF
TRBV12-3/TRBV12-4	12	.	CASSLPTDTQYF
TRBV5-1	14	.	CASSSAGSQETQYF
TRBV2	15	.	CASSGGHGGNSPLHF
TRBV5-1	14	.	CASSLGGVTGELFF
TRBV5-1	14	TRBD2	CASSSSGSTDTQYF
TRBV11-2	18	TRBD2	CASSLEYGGGPPYNEQFF
TRBV3-1/TRBV3-2	18	.	CASSQERLTGSYQETQYF
TRBV10-3	15	.	CAISESNGGFNEQFF
TRBV7-3	15	TRBD1	CASSLNGGTGDGYTF
TRBV7-3	13	.	CASSPGPFGGYTF
TRBV6-5	12	.	CASSSGSRGYTF
TRBV19	13	TRBD2	CASTLTSGNEQFF
TRBV7-3	16	TRBD2	CASSLGSGRARDEQFF
TRBV7-3	14	.	CASSLGTGANVLTF
TRBV7-9	15	TRBD1	CASSSYGQGGTEAFF
TRBV11-1	12	.	CASSSYSDGYTF
TRBV18	15	TRBD1	CASSPDRGSGNTIYF